This TCR beta chain was captured in a study of a mutant IDH1 vaccine in newly diagnosed glioma. Across the study: Of the patients given treatment, roughly 62% were male and roughly 38% were female, and a mean age of around 38 years was recorded. Most patients had radiochemotherapy with temozolomide before enrollment; others had one alone.

Repertoires were generated with immunoSEQ multiplex PCR, while TCRdb's copy carries only in-frame clones and drops some. The sample lists some 21,000 clones; approximately 85% were seen once. Trimming took 0 bases from V and 8 from J, leaving 10 bases between them. Per germline, CDR1 MNHNY and CDR2 SVGAGI (reference sequence). The CDR3 spans 14 residues. Time point meaning: baseline, week 1 (first vaccination visit). Treatment of the sample: pre-vaccination baseline after standard-of-care therapy. There were new WHO grade 3 or 4 astrocytomas in the donors, and these were IDH1-mutant and ATRX-lost. This clone showed up just a few times.

The source of this sequence is a man between 35 and 55 years old with glioma. The chain is built from TRBV6-6 and TRBJ1-4, with D unclear. Material: PBMCs, obtained from a glioma patient treated with radiotherapy, temozolomide or both. Here the CDR3 reads CASSYSGEDEKLFF. Here the CDR3 DNA reads TGTGCCAGCAGTTACTCCGGGGAAGACGAAAAACTGTTTTTT.